This T cell receptor (beta chain) was sequenced during a study of shared clonotypes between healthy human individuals. Overall study results and limits: Clonotype sharing among donors, it was expected, would be affected by sequencing depth. Since donors were few, the genetic and exposure-history diversity represented was limited.

The repertoire was sequenced with immunoSEQ multiplex PCR; TCRdb's copy has only in-frame clones and lacks some. This sample yields approximately 1.9 million clones, of which 90% to 95% are seen a single time; around 1.7% belongs to the top ten. Comments on this clone: Its matching antigen is unknown.

V gave up 4 bases and J gave up 8 bases, with 9 bases separating them. Looked up from germline, CDR1 is SGHTA and CDR2 is FQGTGA. The CDR3 is made up of 12 amino acids. Selected positively for CCR7 and CD45RO-negative, naive CD8 cells excluded terminally differentiated effector memory CD45RA+ cells. None of the donors, who were healthy HIV-negative adults, had recently had acute infections or vaccinations. Donors, without exception, were Caucasian adults residing in Nashville, Tennessee. Sequencing was done on a sample of naive CD8+ T cells from PBMCs. The rearrangement joins TRBV7-3 to TRBJ2-1, with TRBD2 as a possible D gene (6 bases). The source is a man younger than 30 in good health. Some clones in this sample may be carry-over from other donors' samples. For the CDR3, the DNA is TGTGCCAGCAGCTCCGGGAGAGATGAGCAGTTCTTC. Amino acid sequence: CASSSGRDEQFF.